This TCR beta chain was profiled in a study of blood T cell repertoires in COVID-19. The CDR3 is 13 amino acids. V was shortened by 7 bases and J by 7 bases, with 16 bases between the two germline ends. Germline CDR1 reads SEHNR; CDR2 reads FQNEAQ (reference sequence). Method: immunoSEQ multiplex PCR; TCRdb's copy keeps in-frame clones and lacks some. The sample contains almost 200,000 clones, around 89% of which appear only once. This clone is a singleton in its sample. The receptor was derived from a woman aged 18-30 years who had recovered from COVID-19. This chain links TRBV7-9 with TRBJ1-2; D unresolved. Sequences were obtained from PBMCs or T cells enriched from blood (not recorded which). As DNA, the CDR3 is TGTGCCAGCACTCCTGAGGGCGCAGTTGGCTACACCTTC. This encodes CASTPEGAVGYTF.